A single sample is the source of the 12 T cell receptor beta chains below, sequenced in a study of control samples from healthy donors and cancer patients (dated by TCRdb to between 2020 and 2021). The library was prepared using the immunoSEQ multiplex PCR assay. The clones in this table, taken by TCRdb from immuneACCESS, are in-frame only. Not every clone is retained; where verified, under half of the shortfall comes from an unresolved V gene, and the cause of the rest is unknown. The sample includes under 150,000 clones, with 75% to 90% observed a single time. The top ten constitute around 1.1% of the sample. Sequencing was carried out using PBMCs. The receptors come from a woman aged 50 to 60 with colorectal cancer.

This clone has just a few counts. The CDR3 DNA reads TGTGCCAGCAGCCCCCTAGGACGGGGAATCCAAGAGACCCAGTACTTC. Translation gives CASSPLGRGIQETQYF. The chain has TRBV9 and TRBJ2-5, with D perhaps matching TRBD2 (5 bases). The germline V gene encodes CDR1 SGDLS and CDR2 YYNGEE. The V end lost 4 bases, the J end lost 1 base, and 17 bases lay between the germline ends. CDR3 size: 16 residues.

The chain has TRBV6-6 and TRBJ1-5; the D is unclear. This CDR3 is built from 15 residues. The V end was cut by 6 bases, the J end by 1 base, with 13 bases between. Germline V gene lookup returns CDR1 MNHNY and CDR2 SVGAGI (reference sequence). DNA for the CDR3: TGTGCCAGCAGCCCCCGGGCCGTGAGCAATCAGCCCCAGCATTTT. Its protein is CASSPRAVSNQPQHF.

The chain employs TRBV19 and TRBJ1-1; D gene unclear. Germline CDR1 is LNHDA and CDR2 is SQIVND (reference sequence). This CDR3 is built from 18 residues. V was clipped by 3 bases and J by 0 bases, with 20 bases between them. The CDR3 spells CASSINGFRVVMNTEAFF. CDR3 in DNA: TGTGCCAGTAGTATTAACGGGTTTCGGGTGGTGATGAACACTGAAGCTTTCTTT.

The V call is TRBV18, the J call TRBJ2-7; no reliable D call. The CDR3 length is 12 residues. Trimming took off 6 bases at V and 10 bases at J, with 16 bases between the two ends. Germline V gene sequence: CDR1 KGHSH, CDR2 LQKENI. This CDR3 reads CASSQGLTVQYF. CDR3 nucleotides: TGTGCCAGCTCTCAAGGTCTCACGGTTCAGTACTTC.

This clone is a singleton in its sample. This chain connects TRBV6-6 to TRBJ2-2; 10 nucleotides match TRBD2. The length of the CDR3 is 15 residues. Germline CDR1 is MNHNY and CDR2 is SVGAGI (reference sequence). With V trimmed by 2 bases and J by 6 bases, 3 bases remained unmatched. The CDR3 protein is CASSYTSGKAGELFF. CDR3 nucleotides: TGTGCCAGCAGTTACACTAGCGGGAAAGCCGGGGAGCTGTTTTTT.

The chain links TRBV3-1 (or the pseudogene TRBV3-2) to TRBJ1-5; no definite D call. The CDR3 totals 13 residues. With 0 bases removed from V and 7 bases from J, the gap between germline ends came to 7 bases. CDR1 LGHDT and CDR2 YNNKEL come from the germline V gene (reference sequence). This CDR3 reads CASSQDLGQPQHF. The CDR3 coding sequence is TGTGCCAGCAGCCAAGATTTAGGGCAGCCCCAGCATTTT.

This clone was counted a single time. The chain combines TRBV5-1 with TRBJ2-1; 10 positions agree with TRBD2. V lost 0 bases and J lost 1; bases outside the gene matches: 4. The CDR3 runs 17 residues. CDR1 and CDR2 from the germline V gene are SGHRS and YFSETQ. CDR3 protein: CASSLELAGLSYNEQFF. The CDR3 coding sequence is TGCGCCAGCAGCTTGGAACTAGCGGGATTGTCCTACAATGAGCAGTTCTTC.

The rearrangement joins TRBV3-1 (or the pseudogene TRBV3-2) to TRBJ2-7; unclear D gene. Trimming left V 8 bases short and J 5 bases short, with 13 bases between. CDR3 length: 12 residues. The germline gives CDR1 LGHDT, CDR2 YNNKEL (reference sequence). CDR3 coding DNA: TGTGCCAGCTCTCCCTCAGGCCACGAGCAGTACTTC. Translated: CASSPSGHEQYF.

This chain connects TRBV29-1 to TRBJ1-2; the match to TRBD1 covers 8 bases. Germline CDR1 and CDR2: SQVTM and ANQGSEA. The CDR3 has 10 residues. Trimming took 6 bases from V and 12 from J; bases not matched to a gene: 6. The CDR3 region is CSVQTGDNTF. The CDR3 nucleotides are TGCAGCGTCCAGACAGGGGATAACACCTTC. Together with reference TRBV29-1 and TRBJ1-2, the CDR3 gives the full variable domain: SAVISQKPSRDICQRGTSLTIQCQVDSQVTMMFWYRQQPGQSLTLIATANQGSEATYESGFVIDKFPISRPNLTFSTLTVSNMSPEDSSIYLCSVQTGDNTFGSGTRLTVV.

This sequence joins TRBV7-3 and TRBJ1-1; D is perhaps TRBD1 (5 bases). Germline values: CDR1 SGHTA, CDR2 FQGTGA. The CDR3 loop spans 15 amino acids. The ends were cut back, 2 bases at V and 5 bases at J, with 15 bases in the middle. In DNA, the CDR3 is TGTGCCAGCAGCTTAGCCAGGGTGAAAGGGACTGAAGCTTTCTTT. It yields the protein CASSLARVKGTEAFF.

The genes are TRBV9 and TRBJ2-2; 10 bases are shared with TRBD1. This CDR3 spans 15 amino acids. V gave up 3 bases and J gave up 6 bases; unmatched junction bases: 5. Germline-derived CDR1 and CDR2 are SGDLS and YYNGEE. The CDR3 region has the DNA TGTGCCAGCAGCGACGGACAGGGGGAATCCGGGGAGCTGTTTTTT. It translates to CASSDGQGESGELFF.

V gene TRBV18 combines with J gene TRBJ1-3; tentative D call: TRBD1 (6 bases). This CDR3 region has 16 residues. The V gene lost 3 bases and the J gene lost 0 bases, with 12 bases spanning the gap. The V gene's germline CDR1 is KGHSH and CDR2 LQKENI. The CDR3 here is CASSPLDSLSGNTIYF. The DNA for the CDR3 is TGTGCCAGCTCACCCTTGGACAGTCTCTCTGGAAACACCATATATTTT.